This record covers a single T cell receptor beta chain. Antigen specificity is unknown. A read error may account for a junction end that differs from germline. Germline V lookup: CDR1 SSHAT, CDR2 FNYEAQ (reference sequence). The CDR3 is 16 residues long. This specimen belongs to a study of cytomegalovirus exposure and HLA in healthy donors. Study-wide points: Immune exposure was documented only through CMV serostatus. A few V segments could not be told apart, such as TRBV6-2 and TRBV6-3, and were left out. A later examination showed that TCR association rates differed by HLA locus, with DRB1 most and HLA-C fewest.

With 60 Vbeta and 13 Jbeta primers, the PCR was carried out. The repertoire was sequenced with immunoSEQ multiplex PCR; TCRdb's copy has only in-frame clones and lacks some. The repertoire has roughly 84,000 clones, 60% to 85% of them found once; the top ten carry about 5.5%. V and J are TRBV7-7 and TRBJ2-3, with D possibly TRBD1 on 6 matching bases. The source of this sequence is a male donor in good health and CMV-seropositive. The sample taken for sequencing was PBMCs. CDR3 amino acids: CASSPLLLRGTDTQYF. CDR3 nucleotide sequence: TGTGCTAGCAGCCCTCTTTTACTAAGGGGGACAGATACGCAGTATTTT.